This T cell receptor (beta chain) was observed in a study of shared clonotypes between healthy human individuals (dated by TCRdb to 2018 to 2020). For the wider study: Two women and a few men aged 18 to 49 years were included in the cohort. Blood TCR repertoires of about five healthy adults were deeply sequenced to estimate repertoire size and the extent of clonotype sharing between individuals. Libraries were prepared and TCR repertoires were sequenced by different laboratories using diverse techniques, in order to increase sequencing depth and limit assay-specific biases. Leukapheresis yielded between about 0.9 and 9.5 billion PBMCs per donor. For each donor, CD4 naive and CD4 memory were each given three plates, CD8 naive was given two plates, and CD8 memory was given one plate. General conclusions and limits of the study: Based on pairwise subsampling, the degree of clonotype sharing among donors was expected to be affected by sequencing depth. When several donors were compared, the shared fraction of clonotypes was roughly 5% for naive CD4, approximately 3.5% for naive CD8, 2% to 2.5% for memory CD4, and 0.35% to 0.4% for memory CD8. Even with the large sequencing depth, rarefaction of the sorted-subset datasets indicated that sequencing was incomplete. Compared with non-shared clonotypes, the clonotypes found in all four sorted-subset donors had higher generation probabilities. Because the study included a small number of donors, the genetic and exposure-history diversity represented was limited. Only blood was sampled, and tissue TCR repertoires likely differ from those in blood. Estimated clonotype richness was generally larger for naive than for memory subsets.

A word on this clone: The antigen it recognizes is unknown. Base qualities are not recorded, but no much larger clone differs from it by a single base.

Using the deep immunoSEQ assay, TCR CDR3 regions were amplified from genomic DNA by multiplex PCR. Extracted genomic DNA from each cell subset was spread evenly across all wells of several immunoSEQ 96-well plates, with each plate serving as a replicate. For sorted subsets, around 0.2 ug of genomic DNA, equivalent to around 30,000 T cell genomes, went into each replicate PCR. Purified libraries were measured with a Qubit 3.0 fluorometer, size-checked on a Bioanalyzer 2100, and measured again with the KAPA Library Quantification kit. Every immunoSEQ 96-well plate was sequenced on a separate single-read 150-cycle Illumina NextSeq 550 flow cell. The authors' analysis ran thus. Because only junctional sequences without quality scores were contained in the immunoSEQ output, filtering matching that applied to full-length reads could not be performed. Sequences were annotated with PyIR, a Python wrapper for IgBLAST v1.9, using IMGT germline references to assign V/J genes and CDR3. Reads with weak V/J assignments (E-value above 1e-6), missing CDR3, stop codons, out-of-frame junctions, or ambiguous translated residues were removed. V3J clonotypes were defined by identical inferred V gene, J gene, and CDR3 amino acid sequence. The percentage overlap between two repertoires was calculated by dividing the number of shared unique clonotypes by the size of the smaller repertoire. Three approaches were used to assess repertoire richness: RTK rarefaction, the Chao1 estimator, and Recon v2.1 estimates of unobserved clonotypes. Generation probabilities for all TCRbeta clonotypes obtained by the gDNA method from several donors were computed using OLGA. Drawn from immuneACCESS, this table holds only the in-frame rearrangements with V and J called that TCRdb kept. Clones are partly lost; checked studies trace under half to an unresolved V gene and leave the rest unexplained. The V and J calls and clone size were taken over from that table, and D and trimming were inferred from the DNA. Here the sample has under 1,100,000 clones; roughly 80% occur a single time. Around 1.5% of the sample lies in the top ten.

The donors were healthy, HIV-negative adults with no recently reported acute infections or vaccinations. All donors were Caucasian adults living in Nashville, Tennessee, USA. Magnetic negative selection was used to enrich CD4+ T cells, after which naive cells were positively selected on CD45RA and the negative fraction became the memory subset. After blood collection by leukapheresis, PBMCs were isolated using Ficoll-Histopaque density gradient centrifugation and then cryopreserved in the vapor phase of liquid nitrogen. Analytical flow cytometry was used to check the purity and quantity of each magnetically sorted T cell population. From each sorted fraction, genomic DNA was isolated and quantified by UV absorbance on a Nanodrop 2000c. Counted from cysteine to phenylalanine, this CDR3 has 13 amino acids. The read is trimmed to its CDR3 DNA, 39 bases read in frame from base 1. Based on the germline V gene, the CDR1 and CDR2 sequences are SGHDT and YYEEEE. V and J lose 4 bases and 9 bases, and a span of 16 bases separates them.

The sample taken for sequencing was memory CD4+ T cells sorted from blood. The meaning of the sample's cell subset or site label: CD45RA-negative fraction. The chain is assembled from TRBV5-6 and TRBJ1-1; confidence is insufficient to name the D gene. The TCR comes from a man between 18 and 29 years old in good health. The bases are TGTGCCAGCAGCACGAACCAGATCGGACAAGCTTTCTTT. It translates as CASSTNQIGQAFF. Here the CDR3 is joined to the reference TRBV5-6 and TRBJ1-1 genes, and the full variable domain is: DAGVTQSPTHLIKTRGQQVTLRCSPKSGHDTVSWYQQALGQGPQFIFQYYEEEERQRGNFPDRFSGHQFPNYSSELNVNALLLGDSALYLCASSTNQIGQAFFGQGTRLTVV.